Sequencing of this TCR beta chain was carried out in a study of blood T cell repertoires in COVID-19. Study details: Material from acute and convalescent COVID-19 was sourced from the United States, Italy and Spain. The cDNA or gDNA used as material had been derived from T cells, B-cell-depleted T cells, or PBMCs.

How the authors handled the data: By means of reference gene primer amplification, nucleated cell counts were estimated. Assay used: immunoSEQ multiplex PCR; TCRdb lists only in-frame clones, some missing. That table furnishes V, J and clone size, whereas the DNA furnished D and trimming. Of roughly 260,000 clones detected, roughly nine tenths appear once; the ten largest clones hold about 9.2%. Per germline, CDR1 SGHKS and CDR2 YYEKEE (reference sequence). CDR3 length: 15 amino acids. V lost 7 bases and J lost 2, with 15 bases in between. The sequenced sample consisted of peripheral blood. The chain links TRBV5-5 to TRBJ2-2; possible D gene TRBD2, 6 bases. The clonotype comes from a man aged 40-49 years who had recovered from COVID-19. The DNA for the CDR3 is TGTGCCAGCGCGGTGTTGGGGGGTAACACCGGGGAGCTGTTTTTT. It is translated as CASAVLGGNTGELFF.